This T cell receptor (beta chain) comes out of a study of blood T cell repertoires in COVID-19. For the study at large: COVID-19 samples, acute and convalescent, were from the United States, Italy and Spain. Sources were T cells, B-cell-depleted T cells, or PBMCs; the material itself was cDNA or gDNA.

As processed by the authors: Estimation of nucleated cell counts was performed using reference gene primer amplification. Sequenced by immunoSEQ multiplex PCR; TCRdb stores in-frame clones only, minus some. V and J calls and clone size are as listed in that table; D and trimming were resolved from the DNA. Here the sample spans under 300,000 clones, roughly 89% being singletons. V shed 4 bases and J shed 6 bases, with 16 bases lying between them. CDR1 is SGHTS and CDR2 is YDEGEE in the germline V gene. This CDR3 region has 14 residues. V and J are TRBV5-8 and TRBJ1-2, with no clear D. The material sequenced was peripheral blood. The sequence was obtained from a man aged 25-40 years who had recovered from COVID-19. CDR3 sequence reads: CASSPGEGIHGYTF. CDR3 coding DNA: TGTGCCAGCAGCCCCGGTGAGGGAATCCATGGCTACACCTTC.